This TCR beta chain was recorded in a study of CD8+CD57+ T cells in acquired aplastic anemia. General study findings and limits: Roughly 31 CD8+ CDR3 sequences occurred in both the patients and the controls. Patients were compared with controls for CD8+ Simpson's diversity, and no significant difference emerged.

The V gene's germline CDR1 is ENHRY and CDR2 SYGVKD. Between the trimmed V and J ends, which lost 2 bases and 3 bases, there was a span of 16 bases. The CDR3 sequence is 16 residues long. Before being chosen for sequencing, patients had shown CD8+CD57+ cell expansion by flow cytometry. As a group, the patients uniformly had severe acquired aplastic anemia. No patient had been given any therapy when blood was sampled. With regard to this clonotype: The antigen is not known.

Genomic DNA served as template for TCR beta VDJ and CDR3 profiling. TCRdb re-derived calls from the reads in MiXCR, one entry per CDR3 protein. This table holds a few hundred thousand distinct CDR3 sequences, under 65% found once. The chain combines TRBV10-3 with TRBJ1-1, with a tentative D call TRBD1 (5 bases). The receptor comes from a human donor with aplastic anemia. Sequencing was done on a sample of sorted CD4+, CD8+, or CD8+CD57+ T cells (not recorded which) from PBMCs. CDR3 sequence (DNA): TGTGCCATCAGTGAGAGTACGGGACGGCTGGACACTGAAGCTTTCTTT. Translating gives CAISESTGRLDTEAFF.